Listed below are T cell receptor beta chains from one sample, sequenced in a study of shared clonotypes between healthy human individuals. Only in-frame clones appear in the TCRdb table, and some are missing; sequencing was by immunoSEQ multiplex PCR. The repertoire has about 2 million clones, roughly 94% of them found once; the top ten carry 0.1% to 0.15%. The sample consisted of naive CD4+ T cells sorted from blood. These receptors were obtained from a man younger than 35 in good health. The CDR3 runs from the conserved cysteine through the conserved F or W. The D gene is left open where the match is weak. Clone size is given for some rows only: seen once, a few or many times, or a class if the clone is expanded.

clone size	V gene	D gene	J gene	CDR3 protein
NA	TRBV9	NA	TRBJ2-7	CASSADWGYEQYF
once	TRBV2	NA	TRBJ2-2	CASIKQGNTGELFF
NA	TRBV7-9	NA	TRBJ1-5	CASSTSDGGNQPQHF
NA	TRBV13	NA	TRBJ1-3	CASSLRTVSGNTIYF
NA	TRBV12-5	NA	TRBJ2-4	CASGGVNIQYF
NA	TRBV7-9	TRBD1	TRBJ1-2	CASSHRQGILKNYGYTF
NA	TRBV29-1	NA	TRBJ1-5	CSVRSQDSNQPQHF
NA	TRBV19	TRBD1	TRBJ2-1	CASSSGQTKDYNEQFF
NA	TRBV2	NA	TRBJ2-4	CASRATGTLAKNIQYF
NA	TRBV28	NA	TRBJ2-2	CASSFGSPGELFF
NA	TRBV7-9	NA	TRBJ2-1	CASSSDLKVDEQFF
NA	TRBV6-1	NA	TRBJ1-2	CASSEGPVLYGYTF
once	TRBV18	NA	TRBJ2-2	CASSPPFRDTGELFF